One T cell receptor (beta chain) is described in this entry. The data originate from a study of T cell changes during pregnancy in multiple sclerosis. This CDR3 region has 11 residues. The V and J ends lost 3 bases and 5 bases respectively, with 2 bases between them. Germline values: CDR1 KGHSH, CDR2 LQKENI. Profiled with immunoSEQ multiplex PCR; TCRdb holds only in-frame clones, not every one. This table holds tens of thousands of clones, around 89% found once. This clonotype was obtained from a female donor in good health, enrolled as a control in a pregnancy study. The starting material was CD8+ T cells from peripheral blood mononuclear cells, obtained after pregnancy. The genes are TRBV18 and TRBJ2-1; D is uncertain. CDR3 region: CASSPNNEQFF. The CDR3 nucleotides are TGTGCCAGCTCACCCAACAATGAGCAGTTCTTC.